This T cell receptor (beta chain) was profiled in a study of tumor-infiltrating lymphocytes in primary liver carcinoma. Study-wide results and caveats: Pairs comparing tumor with adjacent tissue or blood overlapped less than pairs drawn from tumor regions. The study found only about 7.5-25% of top clones in all five tumor regions.

To note about this clonotype: The antigen remains undetermined. A junction end diverges from the germline sequence, so it may reflect a read error.

Co-extracted RNA and DNA came from around 20-30 mg of unsorted bulk tissue. Chronic HBV infection affected patients, none of whom had received treatment. Separate regions, five per tumor, were sampled. Researchers generated TCR beta cDNA from roughly 520 ng of total RNA, relying on a constant-region primer. Sequencing libraries for TCR beta derived from three nested multiplex PCR rounds that used slightly modified ARM-PCR. Forward primers for TRBV1-TRBV30 and a C-beta reverse primer served the first two PCR rounds, at about 10 cycles each. TCRdb called the multiplex PCR reads again in MiXCR, with one record for every CDR3 protein. The table has 120,000 or so distinct CDR3 sequences, less than 80% seen once; the top ten hold 9.3%. Germline V CDR1 and CDR2: SGHAT, FQDESV (reference sequence). This CDR3 has 15 residues.

Sample: liver tumor tissue from sampling region 1. Subset described: tumor region T1, superior pole. The chain employs TRBV11-1 and TRBJ2-2; the D gene is possibly TRBD2 (6 bases). The source is a woman aged 60-75 years with primary liver carcinoma and hepatitis B virus infection. CDR3 in DNA: TGTACCAGCGGAAGCCCATTAGCGGACACCGGGGAGCTCTTTTTT. Translated, it gives CTSGSPLADTGELFF. The whole variable domain, filled in from reference TRBV11-1 and TRBJ2-2, reads EAEVAQSPRYKITEKSQAVAFWCDPISGHATLYWYRQILGQGPELLVQFQDESVVDDSQLPKDRFSAERLKGVDSTLKIQPAELGDSAMYLCTSGSPLADTGELFFGEGSRLTVL.